These T cell receptor beta chains were read from a single sample in a study of T cells in tumors after PD-1 blockade. Sequencing used immunoSEQ multiplex PCR; TCRdb keeps in-frame clones, though not all of them. The sample carries around 60,000 clones, just under 80% recorded once. Sequencing was performed on PBMCs, taken before anti-PD-1 treatment. The receptor source for this set is a human donor with basal cell carcinoma. CDR3s include the opening cysteine and the closing phenylalanine or tryptophan. Fields, in order: CDR3 protein, J gene, V gene.

CDR3aa: CASSPDEYGYTF; j_gene: TRBJ1-2; v_gene: TRBV18
CDR3aa: CASSSQAYNEQFF; j_gene: TRBJ2-1; v_gene: TRBV14
CDR3aa: CASSLVVSGTYNEQFF; j_gene: TRBJ2-1; v_gene: TRBV7-6
CDR3aa: CASNPSGGGHEQFF; j_gene: TRBJ2-1; v_gene: TRBV6-5
CDR3aa: CASSRQGYQPQHF; j_gene: TRBJ1-5; v_gene: TRBV3-1/TRBV3-2
CDR3aa: CATERGYEQYF; j_gene: TRBJ2-7; v_gene: TRBV27
CDR3aa: CASSSLWTGETQYF; j_gene: TRBJ2-5; v_gene: TRBV11-3
CDR3aa: CASSVSGNTEAFF; j_gene: TRBJ1-1; v_gene: TRBV7-6
CDR3aa: CAWSVQGSYEQYF; j_gene: TRBJ2-7; v_gene: TRBV30
CDR3aa: CASSMGRDEQFF; j_gene: TRBJ2-1; v_gene: TRBV19
CDR3aa: CASSFAGNTGELFF; j_gene: TRBJ2-2; v_gene: TRBV5-4
CDR3aa: CASSPPWGSGGAGETQYF; j_gene: TRBJ2-5; v_gene: TRBV3-1/TRBV3-2
CDR3aa: CASSIGQGRQYF; j_gene: TRBJ2-7; v_gene: TRBV5-5
CDR3aa: CASSLIAGGRETQYF; j_gene: TRBJ2-5; v_gene: TRBV7-3
CDR3aa: CASSYGPGQGNEKLFF; j_gene: TRBJ1-4; v_gene: TRBV5-1
CDR3aa: CASTLDQRNEQFF; j_gene: TRBJ2-1; v_gene: TRBV12-3/TRBV12-4
CDR3aa: CASSFPARGGGGEQFF; j_gene: TRBJ2-1; v_gene: TRBV27